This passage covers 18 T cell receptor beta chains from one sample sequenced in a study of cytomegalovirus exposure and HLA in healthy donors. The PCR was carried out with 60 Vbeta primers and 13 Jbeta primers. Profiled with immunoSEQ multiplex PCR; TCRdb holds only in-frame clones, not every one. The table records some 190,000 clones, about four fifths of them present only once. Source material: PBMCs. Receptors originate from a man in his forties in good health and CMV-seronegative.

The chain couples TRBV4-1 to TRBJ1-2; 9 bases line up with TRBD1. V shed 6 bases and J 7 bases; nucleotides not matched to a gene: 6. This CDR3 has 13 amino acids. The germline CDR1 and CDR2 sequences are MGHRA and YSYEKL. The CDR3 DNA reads TGCGCCAGCAGACCGACAGGGGGTGGTGGCTACACCTTC. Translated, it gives CASRPTGGGGYTF.

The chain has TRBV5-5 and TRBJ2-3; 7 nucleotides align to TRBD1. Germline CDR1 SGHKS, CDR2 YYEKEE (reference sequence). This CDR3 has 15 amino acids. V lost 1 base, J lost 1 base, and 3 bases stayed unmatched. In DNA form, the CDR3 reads TGTGCCAGCAGCTTGTTCGGACAGGGCACAGATACGCAGTATTTT. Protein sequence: CASSLFGQGTDTQYF.

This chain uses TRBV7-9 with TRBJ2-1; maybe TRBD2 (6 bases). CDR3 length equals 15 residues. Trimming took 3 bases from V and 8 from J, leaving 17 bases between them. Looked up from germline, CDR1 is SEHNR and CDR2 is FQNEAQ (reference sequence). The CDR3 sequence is CASSLTRGLGDEQFF. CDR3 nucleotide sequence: TGTGCCAGCAGCTTGACTAGGGGCCTAGGGGATGAGCAGTTCTTC.

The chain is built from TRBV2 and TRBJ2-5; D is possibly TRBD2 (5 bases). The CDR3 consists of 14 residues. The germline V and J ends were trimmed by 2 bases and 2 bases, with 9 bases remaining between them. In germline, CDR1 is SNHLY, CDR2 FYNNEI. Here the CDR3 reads CASSEQSGQETQYF. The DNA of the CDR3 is TGTGCCAGCAGTGAACAAAGCGGACAAGAGACCCAGTACTTC.

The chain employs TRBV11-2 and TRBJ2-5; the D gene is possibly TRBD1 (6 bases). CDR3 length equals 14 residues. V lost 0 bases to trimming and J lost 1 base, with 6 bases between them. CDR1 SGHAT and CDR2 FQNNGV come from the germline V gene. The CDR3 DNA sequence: TGTGCCAGCAGCTTAGACAGGGGCCAAGAGACCCAGTACTTC. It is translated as CASSLDRGQETQYF.

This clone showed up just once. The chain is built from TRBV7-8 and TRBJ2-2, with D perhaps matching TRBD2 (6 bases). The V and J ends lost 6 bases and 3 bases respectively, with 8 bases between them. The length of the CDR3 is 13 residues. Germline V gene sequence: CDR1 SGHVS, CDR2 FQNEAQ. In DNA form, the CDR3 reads TGTGCCAGCAGGGAGGGTTACACCGGGGAGCTGTTTTTT. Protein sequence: CASREGYTGELFF.

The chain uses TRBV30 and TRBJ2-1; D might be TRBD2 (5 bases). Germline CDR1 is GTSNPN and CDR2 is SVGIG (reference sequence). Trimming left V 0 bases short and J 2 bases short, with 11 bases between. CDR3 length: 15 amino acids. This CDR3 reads CAWSVISGPYNEQFF. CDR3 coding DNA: TGTGCCTGGAGTGTAATCAGCGGTCCCTACAATGAGCAGTTCTTC.

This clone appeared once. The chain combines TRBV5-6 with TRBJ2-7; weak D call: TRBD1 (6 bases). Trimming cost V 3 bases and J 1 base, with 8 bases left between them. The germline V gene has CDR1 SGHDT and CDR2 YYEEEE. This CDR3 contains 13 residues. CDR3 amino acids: CASSSGQSYEQYF. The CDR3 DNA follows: TGTGCCAGCAGCTCAGGACAGTCCTACGAGCAGTACTTC.

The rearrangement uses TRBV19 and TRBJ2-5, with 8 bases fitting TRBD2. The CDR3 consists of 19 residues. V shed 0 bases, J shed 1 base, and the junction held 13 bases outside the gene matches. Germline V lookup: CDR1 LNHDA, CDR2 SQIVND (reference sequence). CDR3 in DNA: TGTGCCAGTAGTATAGATACCCCGGGGTTGGCGGGGGGCCAAGAGACCCAGTACTTC. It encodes CASSIDTPGLAGGQETQYF. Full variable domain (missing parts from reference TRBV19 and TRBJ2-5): DGGITQSPKYLFRKEGQNVTLSCEQNLNHDAMYWYRQDPGQGLRLIYYSQIVNDFQKGDIAEGYSVSREKKESFPLTVTSAQKNPTAFYLCASSIDTPGLAGGQETQYFGPGTRLLVL.

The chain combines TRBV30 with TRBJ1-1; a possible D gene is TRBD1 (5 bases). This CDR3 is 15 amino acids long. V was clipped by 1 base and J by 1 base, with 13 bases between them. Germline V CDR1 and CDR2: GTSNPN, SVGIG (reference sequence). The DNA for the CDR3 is TGTGCCTGGAGTGACCGGGGGGGACCGAACACTGAAGCTTTCTTT. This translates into CAWSDRGGPNTEAFF.

CDR3 bases: TGCAGCGTTGGACACAATGGCTACACCTTC. Encoded protein: CSVGHNGYTF. The V and J genes are TRBV29-1 and TRBJ1-2; D is undetermined. Trimming pared 4 bases from V and 6 bases from J, leaving 6 bases between. The CDR3 extends over 10 amino acids. CDR1 SQVTM and CDR2 ANQGSEA come from the germline V gene.

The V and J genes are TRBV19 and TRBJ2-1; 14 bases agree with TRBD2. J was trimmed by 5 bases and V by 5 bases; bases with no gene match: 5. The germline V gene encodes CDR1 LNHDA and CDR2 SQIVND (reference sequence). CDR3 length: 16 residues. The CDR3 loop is CASSAVTSGGDNEQFF. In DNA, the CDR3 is TGTGCCAGTAGTGCCGTGACTAGCGGGGGGGACAATGAGCAGTTCTTC.

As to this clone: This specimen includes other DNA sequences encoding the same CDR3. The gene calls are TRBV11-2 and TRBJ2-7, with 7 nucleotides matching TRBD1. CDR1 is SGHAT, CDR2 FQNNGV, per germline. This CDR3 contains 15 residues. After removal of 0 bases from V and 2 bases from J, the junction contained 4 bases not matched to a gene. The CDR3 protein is CASSLDGTETYEQYF. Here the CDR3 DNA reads TGTGCCAGCAGCTTAGATGGGACAGAGACCTACGAGCAGTACTTC.

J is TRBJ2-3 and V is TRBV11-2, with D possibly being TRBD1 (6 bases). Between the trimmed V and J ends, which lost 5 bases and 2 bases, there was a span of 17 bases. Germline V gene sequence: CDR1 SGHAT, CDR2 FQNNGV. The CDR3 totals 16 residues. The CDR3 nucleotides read TGTGCCAGCAGCCCAAACCGGGACATAATCACAGATACGCAGTATTTT. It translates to CASSPNRDIITDTQYF.

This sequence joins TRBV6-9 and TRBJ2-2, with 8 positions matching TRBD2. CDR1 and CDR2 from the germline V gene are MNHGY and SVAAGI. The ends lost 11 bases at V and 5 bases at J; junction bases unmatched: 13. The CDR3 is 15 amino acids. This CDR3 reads CARPRGASGTGELFF. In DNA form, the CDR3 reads TGTGCCCGCCCGAGGGGGGCTAGCGGGACCGGGGAGCTGTTTTTT.

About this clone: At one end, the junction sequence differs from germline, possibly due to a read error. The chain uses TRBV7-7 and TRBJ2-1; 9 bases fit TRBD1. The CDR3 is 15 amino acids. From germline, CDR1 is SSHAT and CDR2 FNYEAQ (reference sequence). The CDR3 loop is CASSSGTGPYNEQFF. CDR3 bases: TGTGCTAGCAGCTCCGGGACAGGGCCCTACAATGAGCAGTTCTTC.

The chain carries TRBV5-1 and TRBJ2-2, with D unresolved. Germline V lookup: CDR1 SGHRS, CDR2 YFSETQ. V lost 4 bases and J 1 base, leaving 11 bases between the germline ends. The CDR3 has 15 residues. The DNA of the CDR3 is TGCGCCAGCAGCAGGAACAGCTTGAACACCGGGGAGCTGTTTTTT. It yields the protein CASSRNSLNTGELFF.

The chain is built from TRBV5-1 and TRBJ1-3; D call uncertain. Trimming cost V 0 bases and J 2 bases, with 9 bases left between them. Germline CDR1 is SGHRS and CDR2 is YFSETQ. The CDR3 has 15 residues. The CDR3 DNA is TGCGCCAGCAGCTTGGCTGGGCTAACTGGAAACACCATATATTTT. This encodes CASSLAGLTGNTIYF. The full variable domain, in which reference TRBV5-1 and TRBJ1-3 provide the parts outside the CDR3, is KAGVTQTPRYLIKTRGQQVTLSCSPISGHRSVSWYQQTPGQGLQFLFEYFSETQRNKGNFPGRFSGRQFSNSRSEMNVSTLELGDSALYLCASSLAGLTGNTIYFGEGSWLTVV.